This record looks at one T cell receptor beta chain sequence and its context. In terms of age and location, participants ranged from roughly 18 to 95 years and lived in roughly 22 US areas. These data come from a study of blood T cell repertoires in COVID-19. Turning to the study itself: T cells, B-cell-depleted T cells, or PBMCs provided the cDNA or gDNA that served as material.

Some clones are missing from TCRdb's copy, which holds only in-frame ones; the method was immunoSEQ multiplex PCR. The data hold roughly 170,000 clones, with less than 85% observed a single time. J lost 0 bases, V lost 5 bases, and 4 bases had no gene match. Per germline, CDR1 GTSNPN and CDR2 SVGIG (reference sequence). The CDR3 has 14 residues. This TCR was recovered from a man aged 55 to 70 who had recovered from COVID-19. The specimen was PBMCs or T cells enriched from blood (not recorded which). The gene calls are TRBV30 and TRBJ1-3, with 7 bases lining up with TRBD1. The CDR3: CAWVDRDSGNTIYF. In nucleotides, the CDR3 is TGTGCCTGGGTCGACAGGGACTCTGGAAACACCATATATTTT.